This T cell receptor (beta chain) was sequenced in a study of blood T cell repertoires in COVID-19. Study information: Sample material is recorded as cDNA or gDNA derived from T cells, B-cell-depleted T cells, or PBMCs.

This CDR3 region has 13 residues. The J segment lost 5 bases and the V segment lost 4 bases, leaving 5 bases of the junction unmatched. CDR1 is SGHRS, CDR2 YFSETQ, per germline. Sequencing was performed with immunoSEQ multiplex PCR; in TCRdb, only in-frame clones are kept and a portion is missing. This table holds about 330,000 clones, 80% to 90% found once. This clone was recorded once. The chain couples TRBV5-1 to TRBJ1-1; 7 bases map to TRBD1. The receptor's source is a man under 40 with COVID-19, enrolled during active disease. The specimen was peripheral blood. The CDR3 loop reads CASSGPGGTEAFF. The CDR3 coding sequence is TGCGCCAGCAGCGGGCCAGGGGGGACTGAAGCTTTCTTT.